This TCR beta chain derives from a study of T cell clonotyping in hematopoietic cell transplantation. This table comes from immunoSEQ multiplex PCR, and its TCRdb copy is limited to in-frame clones, with some not included. The sample records 5,500 to 6,500 clones, under 98% being singletons. As for time point: recipient sample about 28 days before transplant, after cytoreduction. Trimming stripped 0 bases from V and 6 bases from J, with 6 bases between. Germline-derived CDR1 and CDR2 are GTSNPN and SVGIG (reference sequence). The CDR3 contains 13 residues. This clone was counted once. Specimen: peripheral blood mononuclear cells, collected before stem cell transplant. This clonotype was sampled from a man between 65 and 85 years old with acute myeloid leukemia. Some clones in this sample may be carry-over from other donors' samples. J is TRBJ1-6 and V is TRBV30, with unresolved D. In nucleotides, the CDR3 is TGTGCCTGGAGTGTAGGATCTAATTCACCCCTCCACTTT. Its translation: CAWSVGSNSPLHF.